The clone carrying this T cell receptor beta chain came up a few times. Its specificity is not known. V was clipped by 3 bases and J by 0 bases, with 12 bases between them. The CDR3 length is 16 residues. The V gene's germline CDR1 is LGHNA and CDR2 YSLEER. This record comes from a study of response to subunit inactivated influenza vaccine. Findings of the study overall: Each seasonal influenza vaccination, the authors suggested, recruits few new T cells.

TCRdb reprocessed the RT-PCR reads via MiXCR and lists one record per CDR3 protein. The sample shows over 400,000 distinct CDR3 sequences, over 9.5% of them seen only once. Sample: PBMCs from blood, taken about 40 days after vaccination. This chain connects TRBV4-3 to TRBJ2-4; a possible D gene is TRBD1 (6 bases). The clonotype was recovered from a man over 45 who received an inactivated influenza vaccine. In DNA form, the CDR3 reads TGCGCCAGCAGCCATGCTGAAGGGGGAGCCAAAAACATTCAGTACTTC. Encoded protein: CASSHAEGGAKNIQYF.